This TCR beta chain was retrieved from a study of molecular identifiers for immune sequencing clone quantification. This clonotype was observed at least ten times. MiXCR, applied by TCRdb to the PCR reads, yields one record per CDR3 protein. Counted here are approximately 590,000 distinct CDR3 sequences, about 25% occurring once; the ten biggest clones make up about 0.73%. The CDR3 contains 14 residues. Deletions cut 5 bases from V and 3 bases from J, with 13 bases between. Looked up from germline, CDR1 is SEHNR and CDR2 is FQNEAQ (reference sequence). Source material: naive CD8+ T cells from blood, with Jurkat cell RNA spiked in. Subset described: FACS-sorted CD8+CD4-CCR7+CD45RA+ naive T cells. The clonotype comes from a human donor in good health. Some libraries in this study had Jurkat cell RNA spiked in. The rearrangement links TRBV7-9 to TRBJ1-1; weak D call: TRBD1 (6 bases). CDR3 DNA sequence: TGTGCCAGCAGCCACGGGACATATTACACTGAAGCTTTCTTT. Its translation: CASSHGTYYTEAFF.